The 31 T cell receptor beta chains below all came from one sample that was sequenced in a study of neoadjuvant anti-PD-1 for oral cavity cancer. Time point specified: after neoadjuvant nivolumab, at surgical resection. Method: immunoSEQ multiplex PCR; TCRdb's copy keeps in-frame clones and lacks some. The sample consists of over 7,500 clones, about two thirds of them appearing once. The sample in question was PBMCs, obtained after nivolumab (anti-PD-1) treatment. The origin of the receptors is a person aged 40-85 years with oral cavity squamous cell carcinoma.

The chain joins TRBV29-1 to TRBJ1-2; TRBD1 agrees at 10 bases. The junction had 2 bases not matched to a gene; V was cut back by 5 bases and J by 2 bases. Looked up from germline, CDR1 is SQVTM and CDR2 is ANQGSEA. This CDR3 is built from 13 residues. The DNA for the CDR3 is TGCAGCGTTCAGGGACAGGGGAACTATGGCTACACCTTC. Its protein product is CSVQGQGNYGYTF.

The chain couples TRBV5-1 to TRBJ1-2, with D perhaps TRBD1 (6 bases). The V end was cut by 2 bases, the J end by 7 bases, with 12 bases between. CDR1 is SGHRS and CDR2 is YFSETQ in the germline V gene. The CDR3 has 13 amino acids. CDR3 in amino acids: CASSLDRGAGYTF. The CDR3 region has the DNA TGCGCCAGCAGCTTAGACCGGGGGGCTGGCTACACCTTC.

The chain is built from TRBV7-9 and TRBJ2-2; D may be TRBD1 or TRBD2 (6 bases each). The germline gives CDR1 SEHNR, CDR2 FQNEAQ (reference sequence). Trimming took 0 bases from V and 1 from J, leaving 9 bases between them. The CDR3 consists of 16 residues. In nucleotides, the CDR3 is TGTGCCAGCAGCTTAGCGGGGGGCCGGAACACCGGGGAGCTGTTTTTT. It yields the protein CASSLAGGRNTGELFF.

The chain joins TRBV4-1 to TRBJ2-1; TRBD2 agrees at 10 bases. Germline V gene data show CDR1 as MGHRA and CDR2 as YSYEKL. J gave up 16 bases and V 6 bases, and 15 bases lay outside the gene matches. CDR3 length: 14 residues. The CDR3 DNA is TGCGCCAGCAGTCCCGCCTGGAGCGGGGGGGCCCTCTTCTTC. This sequence encodes CASSPAWSGGALFF.

In this sample, this clone turned up a few times. V is TRBV5-1 and J is TRBJ2-2; 11 bases fit TRBD2. Germline V CDR1 and CDR2: SGHRS, YFSETQ. V gave up 8 bases and J gave up 4 bases; unmatched junction bases: 4. The CDR3 runs 14 residues. CDR3 nucleotide sequence: TGCGCCAGTAAAGGACTAGCGGGCACCGGGGAGCTGTTTTTT. Protein product: CASKGLAGTGELFF.

The chain is built from TRBV9 and TRBJ2-3, with 8 bases fitting TRBD2. The CDR3 sequence is 17 residues long. Germline V gene data show CDR1 as SGDLS and CDR2 as YYNGEE. V dropped 4 bases and J dropped 3; count of bases not matched to a gene: 13. The chain's CDR3 is CASSPTSTGGWTDTQYF. The CDR3 bases are TGTGCCAGCAGCCCGACTAGCACGGGAGGGTGGACAGATACGCAGTATTTT. Based on the CDR3 plus reference TRBV9 and TRBJ2-3, the full variable domain is DSGVTQTPKHLITATGQRVTLRCSPRSGDLSVYWYQQSLDQGLQFLIQYYNGEERAKGNILERFSAQQFPDLHSELNLSSLELGDSALYFCASSPTSTGGWTDTQYFGPGTRLTVL.

About this clone itself: Its ends do not fully match the called genes, so a read error is possible. The chain carries TRBV11-2 and TRBJ2-7; tentative D call: TRBD2 (6 bases). This CDR3 contains 12 residues. In germline, CDR1 is SGHAT, CDR2 FQNNGV. The CDR3 DNA follows: TGTGCCAGCAGCTATCCCTTCGGGAGAATAGCCTTC. This encodes CASSYPFGRIAF.

The rearrangement links TRBV11-2 to TRBJ2-3; D is unclear. V lost 4 bases, J lost 6 bases, and 8 bases lay in between. Germline CDR1 SGHAT, CDR2 FQNNGV. The CDR3 loop spans 12 amino acids. The CDR3 sequence: CASSSSVDTQYF. In nucleotides, the CDR3 is TGTGCCAGCAGCTCGTCGGTGGATACGCAGTATTTT.

The V call is TRBV25-1, the J call TRBJ1-3, with D maybe TRBD1 (6 bases). The ends were cut back, 3 bases at V and 2 bases at J, with 11 bases in the middle. This CDR3 has 15 amino acids. The germline V gene has CDR1 MGHDK and CDR2 SYGVNS. The CDR3 here is CASSDRGGAGNTIYF. In DNA, the CDR3 is TGTGCCAGCAGTGATAGGGGGGGGGCTGGAAACACCATATATTTT.

V is TRBV19 and J is TRBJ1-5; D ambiguous. This CDR3 is 17 amino acids long. Germline-derived CDR1 and CDR2 are LNHDA and SQIVND (reference sequence). Between the trimmed V and J ends, which lost 0 bases and 0 bases, there was a span of 12 bases. CDR3 in DNA: TGTGCCAGTAGTATAGATCCCCAGCTCAATAGCAATCAGCCCCAGCATTTT. It specifies CASSIDPQLNSNQPQHF.

V gene TRBV5-6 combines with J gene TRBJ2-7; D not resolved. Germline lookup yields CDR1 SGHDT and CDR2 YYEEEE. CDR3 size: 11 residues. V was clipped by 4 bases and J by 4 bases, with 6 bases between them. The CDR3 DNA sequence: TGTGCCAGCAGCCGCAGATACGAGCAGTACTTC. This encodes CASSRRYEQYF.

This clone came up a few times. V gene TRBV19 combines with J gene TRBJ1-1, with a possible D match to TRBD1 (5 bases). The V end lost 1 base, the J end lost 0 bases, and 15 bases lay between the germline ends. Germline assignment: CDR1 LNHDA and CDR2 SQIVND (reference sequence). The CDR3 covers 17 residues. The CDR3 is CASSIGAGRALNTEAFF. CDR3 nucleotide sequence: TGTGCCAGTAGTATAGGTGCGGGGCGCGCATTGAACACTGAAGCTTTCTTT.

This chain joins TRBV6-1 and TRBJ1-1, with TRBD1 as a possible D gene (5 bases). The CDR3 loop spans 13 amino acids. V dropped 5 bases and J dropped 2 bases, with 9 bases sitting between them. Per germline, CDR1 MNHNS and CDR2 SASEGT. CDR3 DNA: TGTGCCAGCAGTTTGGGGGAAAACACTGAAGCTTTCTTT. It translates to CASSLGENTEAFF.

The chain joins TRBV2 to TRBJ2-2; D possibly corresponds to TRBD2 (7 bases). This CDR3 is built from 18 residues. Germline lookup yields CDR1 SNHLY and CDR2 FYNNEI. With 6 bases removed from V and 0 bases from J, the gap between germline ends came to 20 bases. The CDR3 bases are TGTGCCAGCAGAGGGGGGGCAGGGCTCCACCCGAACACCGGGGAGCTGTTTTTT. This gives the protein CASRGGAGLHPNTGELFF.

This chain links TRBV7-2 with TRBJ1-6, with D hard to call. The V gene lost 1 base and the J gene lost 9 bases, with 10 bases spanning the gap. CDR1 SGHTA and CDR2 FQGNSA come from the germline V gene. This CDR3 spans 14 amino acids. The CDR3 bases are TGTGCCAGCAGCTTAGGAACCATGGGTTCACCCCTCCACTTT. Protein: CASSLGTMGSPLHF.

V gene TRBV19 combines with J gene TRBJ1-4, with D uncertain. Trimming took 4 bases from V and 5 from J, leaving 8 bases between them. The CDR3 extends over 13 amino acids. Germline CDR1 and CDR2: LNHDA and SQIVND (reference sequence). The CDR3 nucleotides read TGTGCCAGTAGTACCCACAGAAATGAAAAACTGTTTTTT. Translation gives CASSTHRNEKLFF.

This clone was seen just once. The V gene is TRBV18, the J gene TRBJ2-3, with TRBD2 matching over 9 bases. CDR3 size: 14 residues. V was pared by 6 bases and J by 2 bases, with 3 bases of the junction left unmatched. In germline, CDR1 is KGHSH, CDR2 LQKENI. The chain's CDR3 is CASSPGLATDTQYF. The CDR3 DNA is TGTGCCAGCTCCCCGGGACTAGCCACAGATACGCAGTATTTT. Together with reference TRBV18 and TRBJ2-3, the CDR3 gives the full variable domain: NAGVMQNPRHLVRRRGQEARLRCSPMKGHSHVYWYRQLPEEGLKFMVYLQKENIIDESGMPKERFSAEFPKEGPSILRIQQVVRGDSAAYFCASSPGLATDTQYFGPGTRLTVL.

The V call is TRBV6-1, the J call TRBJ1-2; the D is unclear. V gave up 2 bases and J gave up 2 bases, with 6 bases separating them. Germline lookup yields CDR1 MNHNS and CDR2 SASEGT. The CDR3 loop spans 13 amino acids. The CDR3 DNA follows: TGTGCCAGCAGTGAAATGACGAACTATGGCTACACCTTC. This translates into CASSEMTNYGYTF.

The gene calls are TRBV7-3 and TRBJ2-7; 9 nucleotides match TRBD1. CDR3 length: 14 residues. CDR1 is SGHTA and CDR2 is FQGTGA in the germline V gene. After removal of 4 bases from V and 6 bases from J, the junction contained 7 bases not matched to a gene. The CDR3 loop reads CASSSTGGSGEQYF. The CDR3 nucleotides read TGTGCCAGCAGCTCCACAGGGGGCTCGGGCGAGCAGTACTTC.

J is TRBJ2-1 and V is TRBV7-2; 11 bases are a match to TRBD2. After removal of 6 bases from V and 8 bases from J, the junction contained 9 bases not matched to a gene. This CDR3 comprises 15 residues. Germline V gene lookup returns CDR1 SGHTA and CDR2 FQGNSA. This CDR3 reads CASSLAGGRPHEQFF. CDR3 DNA sequence: TGTGCCAGCAGTCTAGCGGGGGGTAGACCCCATGAGCAGTTCTTC. Based on the CDR3 plus reference TRBV7-2 and TRBJ2-1, the full variable domain is GAGVSQSPSNKVTEKGKDVELRCDPISGHTALYWYRQSLGQGLEFLIYFQGNSAPDKSGLPSDRFSAERTGGSVSTLTIQRTQQEDSAVYLCASSLAGGRPHEQFFGPGTRLTVL.

This clone was detected only a few times. This chain uses TRBV4-1 with TRBJ1-2, with D unclear. V lost 5 bases and J 0 bases, leaving 13 bases between the germline ends. Germline values: CDR1 MGHRA, CDR2 YSYEKL. The CDR3 runs 15 residues. CDR3 sequence: CASSTTALANYGYTF. CDR3 nucleotides: TGCGCCAGCAGCACAACAGCGCTAGCTAACTATGGCTACACCTTC.

The rearrangement joins TRBV5-8 to TRBJ2-3; TRBD1 might be the D (5 bases). CDR3 size: 15 residues. V was pared by 0 bases and J by 3 bases, with 11 bases between. The germline gives CDR1 SGHTS, CDR2 YDEGEE. The CDR3 coding sequence is TGTGCCAGCAGCTTGGTAGGGGCCTCAACAGATACGCAGTATTTT. Translation: CASSLVGASTDTQYF.

This chain uses TRBV7-2 with TRBJ1-4, with D unclear. V was clipped by 1 base and J by 5 bases, with 8 bases between them. This CDR3 spans 14 amino acids. Germline values: CDR1 SGHTA, CDR2 FQGNSA. The CDR3 spells CASSLGLVNEKLFF. The DNA for the CDR3 is TGTGCCAGCAGCTTAGGGCTAGTCAATGAAAAACTGTTTTTT. The full variable domain, in which reference TRBV7-2 and TRBJ1-4 provide the parts outside the CDR3, is GAGVSQSPSNKVTEKGKDVELRCDPISGHTALYWYRQSLGQGLEFLIYFQGNSAPDKSGLPSDRFSAERTGGSVSTLTIQRTQQEDSAVYLCASSLGLVNEKLFFGSGTQLSVL.

This chain connects TRBV29-1 to TRBJ2-7; 7 nucleotides align to TRBD1. Germline V CDR1 and CDR2: SQVTM, ANQGSEA. V was clipped by 0 bases and J by 3 bases; unmatched bases: 26. The CDR3 loop spans 21 amino acids. The CDR3 nucleotides are TGCAGCGTTGAAGATCGAGTACGACGCGCTTCAGGTCCGACAGGGCGCTACGAGCAGTACTTC. As protein: CSVEDRVRRASGPTGRYEQYF.

The chain employs TRBV7-9 and TRBJ1-1; 9 positions match TRBD1. Germline lookup yields CDR1 SEHNR and CDR2 FQNEAQ (reference sequence). V shed 1 base and J 10 bases; nucleotides not matched to a gene: 7. The CDR3 extends over 14 amino acids. The CDR3 DNA is TGTGCCAGCAGCTTAGGACAGGGGGACTTAGGAGCTTTCTTT. Its protein is CASSLGQGDLGAFF.

CDR3 protein: CASSVYPPELAGGTGELFF. CDR3 in DNA: TGTGCCAGCAGCGTATACCCCCCGGAGCTAGCGGGGGGGACCGGGGAGCTGTTTTTT. The chain employs TRBV9 and TRBJ2-2; 12 positions agree with TRBD2. The V gene end was trimmed by 1 base and the J gene end by 5 bases; junction bases not matched to a gene: 12. CDR3 size: 19 residues. The germline CDR1 and CDR2 sequences are SGDLS and YYNGEE.

The CDR3 nucleotides read TGTGCCAGCAGCCAGGGACAGGGAAGAGGGGAGGGCACTGAAGCTTTCTTT. Protein: CASSQGQGRGEGTEAFF. The chain recombines TRBV7-2 with TRBJ1-1; 9 bases fit TRBD1. V shed 5 bases and J 4 bases; nucleotides not matched to a gene: 14. The CDR3 runs to 17 residues. Per germline, CDR1 SGHTA and CDR2 FQGNSA.

This chain joins TRBV7-2 and TRBJ1-2; no reliable D call. The germline gives CDR1 SGHTA, CDR2 FQGNSA. The CDR3 is made up of 12 amino acids. V gave up 5 bases and J gave up 3 bases, with 7 bases separating them. This CDR3 is CASSLLHYGYTF. In DNA form, the CDR3 reads TGTGCCAGCAGCCTTCTGCACTATGGCTACACCTTC.

In this sample, this clone turned up a few times. The V and J genes are TRBV7-2 and TRBJ1-6; TRBD1 aligns across 8 bases. J gave up 3 bases and V 5 bases, and 3 bases lay outside the gene matches. The CDR3 is 15 residues long. The germline V gene has CDR1 SGHTA and CDR2 FQGNSA. The CDR3 region is CASSQQGGYNSPLHF. CDR3 DNA: TGTGCCAGCAGCCAACAGGGGGGCTATAATTCACCCCTCCACTTT.

The chain recombines TRBV9 with TRBJ2-2, with 7 bases that match TRBD1. Looked up from germline, CDR1 is SGDLS and CDR2 is YYNGEE. J lost 1 base, V lost 3 bases, and 6 bases had no gene match. The CDR3 length is 16 residues. CDR3 coding DNA: TGTGCCAGCAGCGCCCAGACAGGGCGGAACACCGGGGAGCTGTTTTTT. It yields the protein CASSAQTGRNTGELFF.

This chain uses TRBV4-1 with TRBJ1-2; no definite D call. Germline-derived CDR1 and CDR2 are MGHRA and YSYEKL. Trimming left V 1 base short and J 6 bases short, with 21 bases between. This CDR3 spans 17 amino acids. The CDR3 DNA is TGCGCCAGCAGCCAAGGGGAAGGCCGGAGAGGGCTCGATGGCTACACCTTC. It is translated as CASSQGEGRRGLDGYTF.